These 24 T cell receptor beta chains came from one sample sequenced in a study of shared clonotypes between healthy human individuals. Profiled with immunoSEQ multiplex PCR; TCRdb holds only in-frame clones, not every one. In the table there are millions of clones, about 92% of which are singletons. Sequencing was carried out using naive CD4+ T cells from PBMCs. Subset specified: CD45RA+ positively selected. These receptors were taken from a man younger than 30 in good health. Some clones in this sample may be carry-over from other donors' samples.

The genes are TRBV7-2 and TRBJ2-7, with 10 nucleotides matching TRBD1. V shed 0 bases, J shed 6 bases, and the junction held 2 bases outside the gene matches. Germline V gene data show CDR1 as SGHTA and CDR2 as FQGNSA. The CDR3 is 14 residues long. In DNA, the CDR3 is TGTGCCAGCAGCTTAGCCGGGGACAGGGGCGAGCAGTACTTC. This codes for CASSLAGDRGEQYF. The complete variable domain, with remaining parts taken from reference TRBV7-2 and TRBJ2-7, reads GAGVSQSPSNKVTEKGKDVELRCDPISGHTALYWYRQSLGQGLEFLIYFQGNSAPDKSGLPSDRFSAERTGGSVSTLTIQRTQQEDSAVYLCASSLAGDRGEQYFGPGTRLTVT.

J is TRBJ2-1 and V is TRBV5-1; 8 nucleotides align to TRBD2. The CDR3 length is 16 residues. With V trimmed by 3 bases and J by 10 bases, 15 bases remained unmatched. From germline, CDR1 is SGHRS and CDR2 YFSETQ. The DNA for the CDR3 is TGCGCCAGCAGCTCCCGAACCGGGGGGGAGCACCGGGAGCAGTTCTTC. This codes for CASSSRTGGEHREQFF.

The rearrangement uses TRBV28 and TRBJ2-7; D might be TRBD2 (5 bases). The germline V gene encodes CDR1 MDHEN and CDR2 SYDVKM. V lost 8 bases to trimming and J lost 2 bases, with 19 bases between them. The CDR3 contains 15 residues. The CDR3 is CASSLPGSRTYEQYF. CDR3 nucleotides: TGTGCCAGCTCCCTCCCGGGAAGTCGCACCTACGAGCAGTACTTC.

This clone has a single count. This CDR3 is CAISESGGTTQYF. In DNA form, the CDR3 reads TGTGCCATCAGTGAGTCGGGCGGGACCACGCAGTATTTT. The rearrangement joins TRBV10-3 to TRBJ2-3; D might be TRBD2 (6 bases). The germline V and J ends were trimmed by 0 bases and 9 bases, with 10 bases remaining between them. Germline V CDR1 and CDR2: ENHRY, SYGVKD. The length of the CDR3 is 13 residues.

CDR3 sequence (DNA): TGTGCCAGCAGCCTGACAGGGAGTTATACCGAGCAGTACTTC. It specifies CASSLTGSYTEQYF. The chain is built from TRBV28 and TRBJ2-7; 7 nucleotides agree with TRBD1. Germline CDR1 reads MDHEN; CDR2 reads SYDVKM. The J segment lost 6 bases and the V segment lost 6 bases, leaving 11 bases of the junction unmatched. The CDR3 sequence is 14 residues long.

This sequence joins TRBV27 and TRBJ2-7; D is uncertain. Per the germline V gene, CDR1 is MNHEY and CDR2 is SMNVEV (reference sequence). CDR3 size: 16 residues. Trimming took off 2 bases at V and 0 bases at J, with 14 bases between the two ends. CDR3 sequence reads: CASSLGFLGSSYEQYF. Here the CDR3 DNA reads TGTGCCAGCAGTTTAGGTTTTTTGGGTAGCTCCTACGAGCAGTACTTC.

V and J are TRBV11-2 and TRBJ2-7, with D uncertain. V lost 5 bases and J 0 bases, leaving 17 bases between the germline ends. The CDR3 is made up of 16 amino acids. Germline V gene lookup returns CDR1 SGHAT and CDR2 FQNNGV. The CDR3 sequence is CASSPAGRGRSYEQYF. Written as DNA, the CDR3 is TGTGCCAGCAGCCCCGCTGGTCGCGGTCGCTCCTACGAGCAGTACTTC.

The chain carries TRBV6-6 and TRBJ2-7; 10 bases line up with TRBD2. This CDR3 has 13 amino acids. The germline V gene encodes CDR1 MNHNY and CDR2 SVGAGI (reference sequence). Trimming removed 6 bases from V and 4 bases from J; junction bases left unmatched: 3. The CDR3 spells CASRASGRYEQYF. CDR3 sequence (DNA): TGTGCCAGCAGGGCTAGCGGGAGATACGAGCAGTACTTC.

CDR3 sequence: CASSLWQGTEGYTF. The CDR3 DNA sequence: TGTGCCAGCAGTTTATGGCAGGGAACTGAGGGCTACACCTTC. The rearrangement joins TRBV28 to TRBJ1-2, with TRBD1 as a possible D gene (5 bases). This CDR3 is 14 amino acids long. The germline V gene has CDR1 MDHEN and CDR2 SYDVKM. V lost 0 bases, J lost 8 bases, and 13 bases lay in between.

The V gene is TRBV14, the J gene TRBJ2-7, with 8 bases that match TRBD1. J was trimmed by 1 base and V by 1 base; bases with no gene match: 9. Germline values: CDR1 SGHDN, CDR2 FVKESK. CDR3 length: 17 residues. The CDR3 DNA is TGTGCCAGCAGCCAAGGCCCTGAGGACAGGGTGTCCTACGAGCAGTACTTC. Residues: CASSQGPEDRVSYEQYF.

J is TRBJ1-1 and V is TRBV19; D call uncertain. The CDR3 length is 12 residues. The germline CDR1 and CDR2 sequences are LNHDA and SQIVND (reference sequence). V was trimmed by 3 bases and J by 4 bases, leaving 6 bases between them. The CDR3 region has the DNA TGTGCCAGTAGTATTAAGGGCACTGAAGCTTTCTTT. Encoded protein: CASSIKGTEAFF.

As regards this clone: This same CDR3 is encoded by further DNA sequences in the sample. The CDR3 is CASSPTSGSYNEQFF. In nucleotides, the CDR3 is TGTGCCAGCAGCCCTACTAGCGGCTCCTACAATGAGCAGTTCTTC. The chain employs TRBV7-2 and TRBJ2-1, with 8 bases identical to TRBD2. CDR1 SGHTA and CDR2 FQGNSA come from the germline V gene. CDR3 length equals 15 residues. The V segment lost 5 bases and the J segment 0 bases; nucleotides outside the gene matches: 3.

CDR3 in DNA: TGTGCCAGCAGTTTCCCCTCCAGGGCAGGGGACACCGGGGAGCTGTTTTTT. This gives the protein CASSFPSRAGDTGELFF. The chain joins TRBV28 to TRBJ2-2, with D maybe TRBD1 (6 bases). The CDR3 is made up of 17 amino acids. CDR1 and CDR2 (germline): MDHEN, SYDVKM. Trimming took 3 bases from V and 3 from J, leaving 17 bases between them.

The genes are TRBV14 and TRBJ2-5; 8 positions match TRBD1. Germline CDR1 SGHDN, CDR2 FVKESK. The J segment lost 7 bases and the V segment lost 2 bases, leaving 30 bases of the junction unmatched. The CDR3 totals 22 residues. The CDR3: CASSQHPVGTGTKPSSKRTQYF. CDR3 DNA sequence: TGTGCCAGCAGCCAACACCCGGTAGGGACAGGAACGAAACCTTCCTCCAAGAGGACCCAGTACTTC. Based on the CDR3 plus reference TRBV14 and TRBJ2-5, the full variable domain is EAGVTQFPSHSVIEKGQTVTLRCDPISGHDNLYWYRRVMGKEIKFLLHFVKESKQDESGMPNNRFLAERTGGTYSTLKVQPAELEDSGVYFCASSQHPVGTGTKPSSKRTQYFGPGTRLLVL.

This clone was seen a single time. The chain couples TRBV2 to TRBJ2-3, with D perhaps matching TRBD2 (6 bases). V lost 10 bases, J lost 5 bases, and 22 bases lay in between. Germline V gene lookup returns CDR1 SNHLY and CDR2 FYNNEI. The CDR3 is 15 residues long. CDR3 in amino acids: CATMGGGAAGDTQYF. The CDR3 nucleotides read TGTGCCACTATGGGGGGAGGTGCTGCTGGAGATACGCAGTATTTT.

The J gene is TRBJ1-1, the V gene TRBV21-1; the table names TRBD1, a call not compared with the DNA. TRBV21-1 is a pseudogene. The CDR3 covers 14 residues. The CDR3 DNA reads TGTGCCAGCAGCCCTGACAGGCTTAACACTGAAGCTTTCTTT. The encoded protein is CASSPDRLNTEAFF.

V usage is TRBV5-5 and J usage is TRBJ2-2, with D unclear. Germline lookup yields CDR1 SGHKS and CDR2 YYEKEE (reference sequence). V was shortened by 4 bases and J by 6 bases, with 19 bases between the two germline ends. The length of the CDR3 is 16 residues. The CDR3 nucleotides read TGTGCCAGCAGCCCGTTTAAGGAGTGGCGGCCCGGGGAGCTGTTTTTT. Translated, it gives CASSPFKEWRPGELFF.

The rearrangement uses TRBV7-2 and TRBJ1-1; D is unresolved. CDR1 is SGHTA, CDR2 FQGNSA, per germline. The V and J ends lost 2 bases and 5 bases respectively, with 12 bases between them. The CDR3 spans 14 residues. This CDR3 is CASSLTGYPTEAFF. The DNA for the CDR3 is TGTGCCAGCAGCTTAACGGGTTATCCGACTGAAGCTTTCTTT. Together with reference TRBV7-2 and TRBJ1-1, the CDR3 gives the full variable domain: GAGVSQSPSNKVTEKGKDVELRCDPISGHTALYWYRQSLGQGLEFLIYFQGNSAPDKSGLPSDRFSAERTGGSVSTLTIQRTQQEDSAVYLCASSLTGYPTEAFFGQGTRLTVV.

This sequence joins TRBV29-1 and TRBJ1-2; D remains unclear. Germline V gives CDR1 SQVTM, CDR2 ANQGSEA. V lost 4 bases to trimming and J lost 8 bases, with 14 bases between them. There are 12 residues in the CDR3. CDR3 bases: TGCAGCGTTGGAACTCCTTTATTAGGCTACACCTTC. Amino acid sequence: CSVGTPLLGYTF.

This chain joins TRBV30 and TRBJ2-7; 7 bases are a match to TRBD1. V shed 1 base and J 0 bases; nucleotides not matched to a gene: 3. The CDR3 spans 14 residues. Germline-derived CDR1 and CDR2 are GTSNPN and SVGIG (reference sequence). The CDR3 DNA reads as TGTGCCTGGAGTGAACAGGGGACCTCCTACGAGCAGTACTTC. It encodes CAWSEQGTSYEQYF. The variable domain in full, with the rest retrieved from reference TRBV30 and TRBJ2-7, is SQTIHQWPATLVQPVGSPLSLECTVEGTSNPNLYWYRQAAGRGLQLLFYSVGIGQISSEVPQNLSASRPQDRQFILSSKKLLLSDSGFYLCAWSEQGTSYEQYFGPGTRLTVT.

The CDR3 spells CASSSGTAGLEQFF. Written as DNA, the CDR3 is TGTGCCAGCTCATCGGGGACGGCCGGGCTGGAGCAGTTCTTC. This chain uses TRBV18 with TRBJ2-1; D may match TRBD1 or TRBD2 (5 bases each). Trimming took off 5 bases at V and 10 bases at J, with 18 bases between the two ends. The CDR3 runs 14 residues. CDR1 and CDR2 from the germline V gene are KGHSH and LQKENI.

The chain couples TRBV6-5 to TRBJ1-2, with 8 bases identical to TRBD1. Germline V gene data show CDR1 as MNHEY and CDR2 as SVGAGI. The CDR3 totals 15 residues. J gave up 4 bases and V 4 bases, and 8 bases lay outside the gene matches. DNA for the CDR3: TGTGCCAGCAGTTCAACCGGGACAGGACTCTATGGCTACACCTTC. It codes for CASSSTGTGLYGYTF.

In DNA, the CDR3 is TGTGCCAGCAGCTTAGTCGGGGCTGGGGCAGATACGCAGTATTTT. It encodes CASSLVGAGADTQYF. The rearrangement links TRBV7-9 to TRBJ2-3; D possibly matches TRBD1 or TRBD2 (5 bases each). The ends were cut back, 1 base at V and 4 bases at J, with 12 bases in the middle. Looked up from germline, CDR1 is SEHNR and CDR2 is FQNEAQ (reference sequence). The CDR3 is 15 residues long.

The chain carries TRBV29-1 and TRBJ2-5; TRBD1 agrees at 7 bases. Germline V gene lookup returns CDR1 SQVTM and CDR2 ANQGSEA. This CDR3 has 13 amino acids. Germline trimming cut 3 bases from V and 2 bases from J; bases unmatched to any gene: 3. The CDR3 region has the DNA TGCAGCGTTGAGTACAGGGGACAAGAGACCCAGTACTTC. It is translated as CSVEYRGQETQYF. The complete variable domain, with remaining parts taken from reference TRBV29-1 and TRBJ2-5, reads SAVISQKPSRDICQRGTSLTIQCQVDSQVTMMFWYRQQPGQSLTLIATANQGSEATYESGFVIDKFPISRPNLTFSTLTVSNMSPEDSSIYLCSVEYRGQETQYFGPGTRLLVL.